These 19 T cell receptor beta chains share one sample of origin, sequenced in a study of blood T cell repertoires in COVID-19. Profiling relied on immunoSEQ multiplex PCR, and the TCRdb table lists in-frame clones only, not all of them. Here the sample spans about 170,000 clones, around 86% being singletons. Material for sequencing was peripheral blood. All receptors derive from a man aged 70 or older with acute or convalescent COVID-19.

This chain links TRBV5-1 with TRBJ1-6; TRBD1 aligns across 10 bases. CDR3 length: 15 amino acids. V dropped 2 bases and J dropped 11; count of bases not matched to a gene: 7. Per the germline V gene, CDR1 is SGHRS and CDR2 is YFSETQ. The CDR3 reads CASSFRTGGSTPLHF. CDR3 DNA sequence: TGCGCCAGCAGCTTCCGGACAGGGGGTAGTACACCCCTCCACTTT.

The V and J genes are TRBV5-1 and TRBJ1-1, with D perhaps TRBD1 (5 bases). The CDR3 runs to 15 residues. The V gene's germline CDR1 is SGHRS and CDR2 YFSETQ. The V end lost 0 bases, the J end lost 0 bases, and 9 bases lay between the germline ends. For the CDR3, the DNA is TGCGCCAGCAGCTTGGCTGGGGCACTGAACACTGAAGCTTTCTTT. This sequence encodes CASSLAGALNTEAFF.

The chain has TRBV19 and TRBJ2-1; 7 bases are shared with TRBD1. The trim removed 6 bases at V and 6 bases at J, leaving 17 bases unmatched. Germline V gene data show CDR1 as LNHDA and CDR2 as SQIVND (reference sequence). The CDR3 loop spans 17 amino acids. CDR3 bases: TGTGCCAGTAGACCAGGGACAGTGGTAGGGTCGAGCAATGAGCAGTTCTTC. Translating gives CASRPGTVVGSSNEQFF.

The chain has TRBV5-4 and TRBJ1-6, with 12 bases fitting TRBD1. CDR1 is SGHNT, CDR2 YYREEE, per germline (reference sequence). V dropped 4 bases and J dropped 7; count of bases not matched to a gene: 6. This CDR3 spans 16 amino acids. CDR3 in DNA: TGTGCCAGCAGCACTGGGACAGGGGGCAGAAATTCACCCCTCCACTTT. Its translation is CASSTGTGGRNSPLHF.

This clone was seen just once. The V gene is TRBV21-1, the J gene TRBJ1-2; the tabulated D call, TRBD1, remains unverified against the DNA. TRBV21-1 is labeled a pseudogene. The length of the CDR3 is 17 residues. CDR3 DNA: TGTGCCAGCAGCAAAGAGGTTCGTGGACAGGGGGCAGGAGGCTACACCTTC. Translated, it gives CASSKEVRGQGAGGYTF.

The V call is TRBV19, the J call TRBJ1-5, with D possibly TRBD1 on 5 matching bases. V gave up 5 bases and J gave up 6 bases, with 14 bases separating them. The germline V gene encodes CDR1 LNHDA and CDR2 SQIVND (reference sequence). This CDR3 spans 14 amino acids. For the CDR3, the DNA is TGTGCCAGTAGTGCTCGCGGGGGGAGTCAGCCCCAGCATTTT. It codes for CASSARGGSQPQHF.

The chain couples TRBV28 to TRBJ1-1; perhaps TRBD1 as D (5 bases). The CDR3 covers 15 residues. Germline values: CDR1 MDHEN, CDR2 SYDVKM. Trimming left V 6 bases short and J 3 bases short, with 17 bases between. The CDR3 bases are TGTGCCAGCAGGGAGGGAGGGGCAGAGCACACTGAAGCTTTCTTT. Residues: CASREGGAEHTEAFF.

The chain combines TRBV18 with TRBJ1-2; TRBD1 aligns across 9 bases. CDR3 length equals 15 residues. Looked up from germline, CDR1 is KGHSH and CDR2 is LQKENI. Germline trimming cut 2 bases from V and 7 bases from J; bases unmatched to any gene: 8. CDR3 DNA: TGTGCCAGCTCACCAACGGACAGGGGCGAACTTGGCTACACCTTC. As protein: CASSPTDRGELGYTF.

The chain's CDR3 is CASSSWDRNTEAFF. The CDR3 DNA reads as TGTGCCAGCAGCTCTTGGGACAGGAACACTGAAGCTTTCTTT. The genes are TRBV7-9 and TRBJ1-1; 7 bases line up with TRBD1. Germline-derived CDR1 and CDR2 are SEHNR and FQNEAQ (reference sequence). The CDR3 consists of 14 residues. The J segment lost 1 base and the V segment lost 4 bases, leaving 3 bases of the junction unmatched.

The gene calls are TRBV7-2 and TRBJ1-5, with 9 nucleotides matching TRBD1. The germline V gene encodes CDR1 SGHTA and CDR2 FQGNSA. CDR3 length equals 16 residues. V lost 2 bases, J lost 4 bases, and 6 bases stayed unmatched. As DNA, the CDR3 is TGTGCCAGCAGCTTATACAGGACAGGGGTTAATCAGCCCCAGCATTTT. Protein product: CASSLYRTGVNQPQHF.

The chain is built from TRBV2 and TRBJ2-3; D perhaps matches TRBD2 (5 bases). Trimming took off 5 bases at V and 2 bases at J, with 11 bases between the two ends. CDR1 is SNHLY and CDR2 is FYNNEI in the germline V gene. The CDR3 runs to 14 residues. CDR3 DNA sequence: TGTGCCAGCAGTATCTCTAGCTTCACAGATACGCAGTATTTT. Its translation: CASSISSFTDTQYF. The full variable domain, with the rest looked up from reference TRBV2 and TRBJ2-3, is EPEVTQTPSHQVTQMGQEVILRCVPISNHLYFYWYRQILGQKVEFLVSFYNNEISEKSEIFDDQFSVERPDGSNFTLKIRSTKLEDSAMYFCASSISSFTDTQYFGPGTRLTVL.

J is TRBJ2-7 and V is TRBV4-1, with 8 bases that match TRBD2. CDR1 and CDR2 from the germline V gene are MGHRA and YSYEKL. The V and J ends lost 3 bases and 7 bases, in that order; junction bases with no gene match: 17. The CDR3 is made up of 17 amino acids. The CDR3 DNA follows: TGCGCCAGCAGCCAGACCCGGACTTTTCCGGGGGGGGGTGAGCAGTACTTC. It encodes CASSQTRTFPGGGEQYF.

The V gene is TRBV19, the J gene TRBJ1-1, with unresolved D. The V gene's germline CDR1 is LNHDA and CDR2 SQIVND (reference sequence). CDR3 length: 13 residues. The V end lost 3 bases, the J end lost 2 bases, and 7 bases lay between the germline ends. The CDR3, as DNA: TGTGCCAGTAGTATGGGCCGCAACACTGAAGCTTTCTTT. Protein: CASSMGRNTEAFF.

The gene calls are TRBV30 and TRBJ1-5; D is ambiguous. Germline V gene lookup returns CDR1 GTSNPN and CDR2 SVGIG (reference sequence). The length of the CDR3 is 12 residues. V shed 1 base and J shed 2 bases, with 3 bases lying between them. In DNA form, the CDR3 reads TGTGCCTGGAGTGGGCGCAATCAGCCCCAGCATTTT. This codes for CAWSGRNQPQHF.

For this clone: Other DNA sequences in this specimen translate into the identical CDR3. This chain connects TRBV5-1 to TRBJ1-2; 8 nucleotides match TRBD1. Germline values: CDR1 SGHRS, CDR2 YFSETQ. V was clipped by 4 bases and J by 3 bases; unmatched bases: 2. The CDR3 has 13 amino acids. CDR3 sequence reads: CASSLGQDYGYTF. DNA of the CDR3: TGCGCCAGCAGCCTGGGACAGGACTATGGCTACACCTTC.

The CDR3 spells CASSAGTGNTEAFF. The CDR3 DNA is TGTGCCAGCAGTGCCGGAACGGGGAACACTGAAGCTTTCTTT. V is TRBV6-4 and J is TRBJ1-1, with no clear D. This CDR3 is 14 amino acids long. CDR1 is MRHNA, CDR2 SNTAGT, per germline. The ends were cut back, 4 bases at V and 1 base at J, with 10 bases in the middle.

The CDR3 nucleotides are TGCAGCGTTGCTGAGGACAGGGACCTTTACGAGCAGTACTTC. Translating gives CSVAEDRDLYEQYF. The chain recombines TRBV29-1 with TRBJ2-7; TRBD1 matches at 8 bases. This CDR3 has 14 amino acids. Germline V gene sequence: CDR1 SQVTM, CDR2 ANQGSEA. The junction had 9 bases not matched to a gene; V was cut back by 4 bases and J by 4 bases.

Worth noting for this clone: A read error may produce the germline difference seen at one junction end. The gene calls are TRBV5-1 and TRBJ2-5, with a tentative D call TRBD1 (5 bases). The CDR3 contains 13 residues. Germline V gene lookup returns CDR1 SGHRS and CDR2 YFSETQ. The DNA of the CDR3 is TGCGCCAGCAGGTTGGACATACAAGAGACCCAGTACTTC. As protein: CASRLDIQETQYF.

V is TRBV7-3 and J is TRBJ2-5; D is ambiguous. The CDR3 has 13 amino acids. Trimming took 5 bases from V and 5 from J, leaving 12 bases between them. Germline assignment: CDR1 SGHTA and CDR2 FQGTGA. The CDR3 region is CASSPSPRETQYF. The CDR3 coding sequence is TGTGCCAGCAGCCCGAGCCCTCGGGAGACCCAGTACTTC.